Listed below are T cell receptor beta chains from one sample, sequenced in a study of shared clonotypes between healthy human individuals. Produced via immunoSEQ multiplex PCR; TCRdb's table is partial and in-frame only. Of just over 2,000,000 clones in the sample, about 95% were seen once. The sequenced sample was naive CD8+ T cells sorted from blood. The receptors derive from a man between 18 and 29 years old in good health. Each CDR3 is given with its conserved first and last residue. The D gene is left open where the match is weak. Part of the rows lack a size; the others show once, few, many or a class for expanded clones.

V	size	D	J	DNA	CDR3
TRBV4-1	.	.	TRBJ2-7	TGCGCCAGCAGCCAAGCCCCGGACCTAGAGTCCGAGCAGTACTTC	CASSQAPDLESEQYF
TRBV6-5	.	.	TRBJ2-2	TGTGCCAGCAGGTACTCGGGGGCGAACACCGGGGAGCTGTTTTTT	CASRYSGANTGELFF
TRBV27	.	.	TRBJ1-1	TGTGCCAGCAGTTTATTAGGTGGGGACACTGAAGCTTTCTTT	CASSLLGGDTEAFF
TRBV4-1	.	TRBD1	TRBJ1-1	TGCGCCAGCAGCGACCAACAGGGGGAGAACACTGAAGCTTTCTTT	CASSDQQGENTEAFF
TRBV28	.	.	TRBJ1-1	TGTGCCAGCACCTCCTGGGTGGCTACAGTGAACACTGAAGCTTTCTTT	CASTSWVATVNTEAFF
TRBV10-1	.	.	TRBJ2-3	TGCGCCAGCAGTCCGGGGGTCACAGATACGCAGTATTTT	CASSPGVTDTQYF
TRBV27	.	.	TRBJ2-7	TGTGCCAGCAGTTTATCGGCAGGAGAGACCTACGAGCAGTACTTC	CASSLSAGETYEQYF
TRBV5-1	.	TRBD2	TRBJ2-1	TGCGCCAGCAGCGTGGGACTAGCGGTAGAGCAGTTCTTC	CASSVGLAVEQFF
TRBV29-1	.	.	TRBJ2-1	TGCAGCGTCTGGGGCAGGGGAACCTACAATGAGCAGTTCTTC	CSVWGRGTYNEQFF
TRBV5-4	once	.	TRBJ1-3	TGTGCCAGCAGCTGGGACGGTCTCTCTGGAAACACCATATATTTT	CASSWDGLSGNTIYF
TRBV30	.	.	TRBJ2-7	TGTGCCTGGAGCGTGGGGACCTCCGAGCAGTACTTC	CAWSVGTSEQYF
TRBV20-1	once	.	TRBJ1-1	TGCAGTGCTACCTCCTTCACTGAAGCTTTCTTT	CSATSFTEAFF
TRBV4-1	.	TRBD2	TRBJ2-7	TGCGCCAGCAGCCCGAGACTAGCGGGAGGAACCTACGAGCAGTACTTC	CASSPRLAGGTYEQYF
TRBV6-5	.	.	TRBJ2-5	TGTGCCAGCAGTTCATGGGGACAAGAGACCCAGTACTTC	CASSSWGQETQYF
TRBV4-1	.	.	TRBJ2-1	TGCGCCAGCAGCCAAGAACCCGCCTGGGACAACTACAATGAGCAGTTCTTC	CASSQEPAWDNYNEQFF
TRBV19	.	.	TRBJ1-1	TGTGCCAGTAGTATTAAGGACGGCACTGAAGCTTTCTTT	CASSIKDGTEAFF
TRBV27	.	.	TRBJ2-7	TGTGCCAGCAGGGGAAAGCTCAGGGAAGGCTACGAGCAGTACTTC	CASRGKLREGYEQYF
TRBV28	.	.	TRBJ1-6	TGTGCCAGCAGTTTATCGGCCAGCCGTGGTGGTTCACCCCTCCACTTT	CASSLSASRGGSPLHF
TRBV7-2	.	.	TRBJ2-5	TGTGCCAGCAGCTCGACTCTGGGGTGGGAGACCCAGTACTTC	CASSSTLGWETQYF
TRBV18	once	.	TRBJ2-1	TGTGCCAGCTCACATTTTTCGGAGGGCCAATACAATGAGCAGTTCTTC	CASSHFSEGQYNEQFF
TRBV10-3	.	TRBD1	TRBJ2-7	TGTGCCATCAGTGAAACAGGGGGCGAAGTAGAGCAGTACTTC	CAISETGGEVEQYF
TRBV19	.	TRBD1	TRBJ1-3	TGTGCCAGTAGAGAGGGGGCATCAGGAAACACCATATATTTT	CASREGASGNTIYF
TRBV10-3	.	TRBD2	TRBJ2-1	TGTGCCATCACCAGCGGGGGTGGGGACAATGAGCAGTTCTTC	CAITSGGGDNEQFF